This T cell receptor beta chain is from a study of T cell repertoires in cytomegalovirus infection (dated by TCRdb to the late 2010s). Describing the broader study: The peptide stimulations were aimed at well-studied HLA-B-restricted epitopes as well as recently identified HLA-C-restricted CMV epitopes, whose presentation resists viral immunomodulation. Donor HLA type was relevant to the analysis, because carriage of CMV infection together with the matching HLA type was indicated by public TCR beta signatures.

This clonotype was picked up a small number of times. Its antigen is currently not known. The sample holds no much larger clone one base away, and base qualities are not on file. Sequencer: Illumina HiSeq 1500. The public sequencing data were trimmed at Q25 with fastp and processed into clonotypes with MiXCR by TCRdb, which kept only in-frame beta chains. Entries are consolidated by CDR3 protein sequence, retaining the most common genes and DNA. Present in this sample are around 100,000 distinct CDR3 sequences, 42% of which were seen just once. The ten largest make up roughly 70% of the sample. The paper as a whole reports these results and caveats: The ex vivo response was dominated by HLA-C-restricted CMV-specific TCR beta clonotypes, which also provided the single most frequent clonotype in two of eight donors. Cumulative frequency of public TCR beta family members discriminated carriers of CMV infection plus the relevant HLA type in this cohort and an independent approximately 360-donor cohort.

Reading from cysteine to phenylalanine, the CDR3 counts 16 amino acids. Solely the CDR3 DNA is kept, with 48 bases framed from the first base. CDR1 and CDR2, looked up from the germline V gene, are SNHLY and FYNNEI. For this chain, trimming is 4 bases at the V end and 4 bases at the J end, and the number of junction bases without a gene match is 6. The treatment or condition label for this specimen denotes: in vitro stimulation with specific CMV peptide epitopes to enrich CMV-specific T cells. This sample comprised CD8+ T cells from cultured PBMCs, obtained from culture after CMV antigen stimulation. The sequence joins TRBV2 to TRBJ2-3; TRBD2 aligns with 12 central bases. The TCR was taken from a human donor in good health (CMV status not recorded). Some clones in this sample may be carry-over from other donors' samples. This receptor has the CDR3 CASSVALAGGPDTQYF. The nucleotide sequence is TGTGCCAGCAGTGTGGCACTAGCGGGGGGACCAGATACGCAGTATTTT.